A single sample gave rise to the 24 T cell receptor beta chains below, sequenced in a study of CXCR3-negative and CXCR3-positive naive CD8 T cells. The authors prepared UMI-labeled TRB cDNA libraries by 5' RACE. No DNA is given; TCRdb re-called the 5' RACE reads and lists each CDR3 protein once. The sample shows around 45,000 distinct CDR3 sequences, and 1.6% sits with its ten largest clones. Sequencing was carried out using naive CXCR3- CD8+ T cells from blood. The subset here: CD45RO-CCR7+CD27+CD95- naive CD8+ T cells lacking CXCR3 (TNR3-). Receptor source: a human donor in good health. Some clones in this sample may be carry-over from other donors' samples.

The chain recombines TRBV7-9 with TRBJ2-2. This CDR3 comprises 13 residues. The V gene's germline CDR1 is SEHNR and CDR2 FQNEAQ (reference sequence). The CDR3 reads CASSLGSAGELFF.

The chain recombines TRBV29-1 with TRBJ2-2; absent DNA, TCRdb's TRBD1 call cannot be checked. In germline, CDR1 is SQVTM, CDR2 ANQGSEA. The length of the CDR3 is 14 residues. The CDR3 region is CSVESDRVTGELFF.

CDR3 residues: CSARGLTSSVGEQFF. J is TRBJ2-1 and V is TRBV20-1; as DNA is missing, the TRBD2 call by TCRdb cannot be tested. The CDR3 spans 15 residues. Per germline, CDR1 DFQATT and CDR2 SNEGSKA (reference sequence).

The chain links TRBV5-6 to TRBJ2-5. Germline V gives CDR1 SGHDT, CDR2 YYEEEE. The CDR3 runs to 14 residues. This chain's CDR3 is CASSLGVGSGTQYF.

J is TRBJ2-2 and V is TRBV12-3 or TRBV12-4. The CDR3 sequence is 16 residues long. The CDR3 loop is CASSFGVTANTGELFF.

V and J are TRBV20-1 and TRBJ2-2; no DNA is available, so the TRBD1 call from TCRdb remains unchecked. The CDR3 is made up of 16 amino acids. The V gene's germline CDR1 is DFQATT and CDR2 SNEGSKA (reference sequence). CDR3 in amino acids: CSAFIVDEQGTGELFF.

This chain uses TRBV2 with TRBJ1-4. CDR1 and CDR2 from the germline V gene are SNHLY and FYNNEI. The CDR3 length is 15 residues. The CDR3 region is CASSAEERVNEKLFF.

This chain links TRBV28 with TRBJ2-7; the D call of TRBD1 rests on TCRdb alone, since no DNA is present to check it. Germline CDR1 is MDHEN and CDR2 is SYDVKM. CDR3 length: 15 residues. The CDR3 here is CASSLEGAVDYEQYF. Looking up the rest from reference TRBV28 and TRBJ2-7 gives the full variable domain: DVKVTQSSRYLVKRTGEKVFLECVQDMDHENMFWYRQDPGLGLRLIYFSYDVKMKEKGDIPEGYSVSREKKERFSLILESASTNQTSMYLCASSLEGAVDYEQYFGPGTRLTVT.

The V gene is TRBV5-1, the J gene TRBJ2-7; checking the TCRdb D call of TRBD2 is not possible without DNA. The CDR3 has 13 residues. Germline V lookup: CDR1 SGHRS, CDR2 YFSETQ. The CDR3 spells CASSTLAGDEQYF.

This rearrangement joins TRBV9 to TRBJ2-7; the TCRdb call, TRBD1, lacks DNA for checking. The CDR3 is 16 amino acids. Germline loops: CDR1 SGDLS, CDR2 YYNGEE. CDR3 amino acids: CASSVGWGADSYEQYF. Using reference TRBV9 and TRBJ2-7 for the parts outside the CDR3, the full variable domain is DSGVTQTPKHLITATGQRVTLRCSPRSGDLSVYWYQQSLDQGLQFLIQYYNGEERAKGNILERFSAQQFPDLHSELNLSSLELGDSALYFCASSVGWGADSYEQYFGPGTRLTVT.

The chain carries TRBV10-3 and TRBJ2-7; as DNA is missing, the TRBD2 call by TCRdb cannot be tested. The CDR3 totals 15 residues. Germline V gene sequence: CDR1 ENHRY, CDR2 SYGVKD. The CDR3 sequence: CAITSFLTETYEQYF.

The rearrangement joins TRBV5-1 to TRBJ2-5; TCRdb picks TRBD2, but there is no DNA to check that call. CDR1 and CDR2 (germline): SGHRS, YFSETQ. The length of the CDR3 is 16 residues. The chain's CDR3 is CASSSVRTSGEETQYF.

The chain couples TRBV12-3 or TRBV12-4 to TRBJ1-1; lacking DNA, the TRBD1 call made by TCRdb goes unchecked. This CDR3 is built from 15 residues. The CDR3 region is CASRPTGGLFTEAFF.

The rearrangement uses TRBV2 and TRBJ2-7. Germline-derived CDR1 and CDR2 are SNHLY and FYNNEI. CDR3 length: 13 residues. The CDR3 reads CASRPRATYEQYF.

J is TRBJ2-1 and V is TRBV27. This CDR3 region has 11 residues. Germline assignment: CDR1 MNHEY and CDR2 SMNVEV (reference sequence). CDR3 amino acids: CASNYGNEQFF.

The gene calls are TRBV14 and TRBJ2-1; the TCRdb D gene call, TRBD2, has no DNA to confirm it. The CDR3 is made up of 18 amino acids. From germline, CDR1 is SGHDN and CDR2 FVKESK. The CDR3: CASSLTSGGVSSYNEQFF.

The rearrangement joins TRBV29-1 to TRBJ2-5. This CDR3 region has 13 residues. Germline values: CDR1 SQVTM, CDR2 ANQGSEA. The CDR3 loop reads CSVEAGNQETQYF.

This chain links TRBV14 with TRBJ2-1; the TRBD2 assignment by TCRdb is unverifiable without DNA. Germline V gene data show CDR1 as SGHDN and CDR2 as FVKESK. The length of the CDR3 is 14 residues. This CDR3 is CASSQGWGVNEQFF. Drawing the rest from reference TRBV14 and TRBJ2-1, the complete variable domain is EAGVTQFPSHSVIEKGQTVTLRCDPISGHDNLYWYRRVMGKEIKFLLHFVKESKQDESGMPNNRFLAERTGGTYSTLKVQPAELEDSGVYFCASSQGWGVNEQFFGPGTRLTVL.

This chain links TRBV12-3 or TRBV12-4 with TRBJ2-1; TCRdb lists TRBD1, though no DNA is available to test this call. This CDR3 has 14 amino acids. The CDR3 spells CASSPSTGWGEQFF.

This chain connects TRBV4-2 to TRBJ1-2; the D call of TRBD1 rests on TCRdb alone, since no DNA is present to check it. Germline loops: CDR1 LGHNA, CDR2 YNFKEQ. There are 13 residues in the CDR3. The CDR3 here is CASSHQGGTGYTF.

The CDR3 protein is CASRRGDEQYF. The chain joins TRBV6-5 to TRBJ2-7; the D call of TRBD1 rests on TCRdb alone, since no DNA is present to check it. The CDR3 covers 11 residues. Germline V lookup: CDR1 MNHEY, CDR2 SVGAGI.

The chain is built from TRBV29-1 and TRBJ2-5. The CDR3 is made up of 13 amino acids. CDR1 is SQVTM, CDR2 ANQGSEA, per germline. The CDR3 sequence: CSVEVVGMETQYF.

The J gene is TRBJ2-1, the V gene TRBV28; the TRBD1 assignment by TCRdb is unverifiable without DNA. This CDR3 comprises 15 residues. Germline CDR1 reads MDHEN; CDR2 reads SYDVKM. Here the CDR3 reads CASSHLTPQGDEQFF.

The V call is TRBV15, the J call TRBJ2-5. CDR3 length equals 13 residues. Germline V CDR1 and CDR2: LNHNV, YYDKDF (reference sequence). CDR3 loop: CATTPDYQETQYF.